This T cell receptor (beta chain) was sequenced during a study of cytomegalovirus exposure and HLA in healthy donors. Study information: Genotyping of more than 300 donors showed that around 85% belonged to the Caucasian-associated ancestry cluster. Points from the study as a whole: A missense variant in DCLRE1C was later tied to TCR beta V- and J-gene trimming. Associated with HLA alleles at 0.05 false discovery rate in a later analysis were 16,951 TCR beta sequences.

Researchers ran the PCR with 60 Vbeta and 13 Jbeta primers. Here immunoSEQ multiplex PCR was the method, and the copy in TCRdb shows in-frame clones only, minus some. The sample carries 110,000 or so clones, approximately 79% recorded once. Trimming cost V 2 bases and J 9 bases; bases outside gene matches: 3. This CDR3 contains 15 residues. In germline, CDR1 is WNHNN, CDR2 SYGVQD (reference sequence). This clone was observed once. The antigen is unknown. This chain links TRBV10-1 with TRBJ2-1; 14 nucleotides align to TRBD2. The receptor was derived from a man aged 45-65 years in good health and CMV-seropositive. Sequencing was performed on PBMCs. CDR3 region: CASSERTSGRSEQFF. The CDR3 DNA reads as TGCGCCAGCAGTGAGCGGACTAGCGGGAGGAGTGAGCAGTTCTTC.